Below are 26 T cell receptor beta chains sequenced from a single sample in a study of control samples from healthy donors and cancer patients. Profiled with immunoSEQ multiplex PCR; TCRdb holds only in-frame clones, not every one. The sample carries about 110,000 clones, 80% to 90% recorded once. Sequencing was done on a sample of blood. All receptors come from a woman in her forties or fifties in good health.

The genes are TRBV25-1 and TRBJ1-2; TRBD1 is a possible D gene (5 bases). Per germline, CDR1 MGHDK and CDR2 SYGVNS. This CDR3 is built from 16 residues. Trimming took 6 bases from V and 3 from J, leaving 20 bases between them. The CDR3 DNA sequence: TGTGCCAGCAGGACTTTCGGGGGGGAGGAGGACTATGGCTACACCTTC. It is translated as CASRTFGGEEDYGYTF.

This chain joins TRBV6-5 and TRBJ2-4; D is ambiguous. This CDR3 has 14 residues. Trimming took 6 bases from V and 9 from J, leaving 18 bases between them. Germline assignment: CDR1 MNHEY and CDR2 SVGAGI. This CDR3 is CASSFVYTDGIQYF. The CDR3 region has the DNA TGTGCCAGCAGCTTTGTGTATACGGATGGCATTCAGTACTTC.

The chain joins TRBV5-4 to TRBJ2-2; 7 positions match TRBD1. CDR1 SGHNT and CDR2 YYREEE come from the germline V gene (reference sequence). The V segment lost 3 bases and the J segment 2 bases; nucleotides outside the gene matches: 4. This CDR3 is 15 amino acids long. CDR3 bases: TGTGCCAGCAGCTCAACAGGGGCCAACACCGGGGAGCTGTTTTTT. This encodes CASSSTGANTGELFF.

The chain has TRBV2 and TRBJ1-1, with D hard to call. Trimming took off 6 bases at V and 8 bases at J, with 16 bases between the two ends. CDR1 and CDR2 from the germline V gene are SNHLY and FYNNEI. This CDR3 has 13 residues. In nucleotides, the CDR3 is TGTGCCAGCAGCCTTCACTTCGGAGGGGAAGCTTTCTTT. Translation gives CASSLHFGGEAFF.

The chain joins TRBV19 to TRBJ1-1; D unclear. The V and J ends lost 6 bases and 5 bases respectively, with 13 bases between them. The CDR3 loop spans 13 amino acids. In germline, CDR1 is LNHDA, CDR2 SQIVND (reference sequence). The CDR3 here is CASRNHDRTEAFF. CDR3 nucleotides: TGTGCCAGTAGAAACCACGACCGGACTGAAGCTTTCTTT.

V usage is TRBV4-1 and J usage is TRBJ1-1; TRBD1 agrees at 7 bases. CDR3 length: 18 residues. CDR1 and CDR2 from the germline V gene are MGHRA and YSYEKL. The trim removed 1 base at V and 4 bases at J, leaving 15 bases unmatched. CDR3 protein: CASSQVQGFTTSSTEAFF. Written as DNA, the CDR3 is TGCGCCAGCAGCCAAGTACAGGGGTTCACAACGAGCTCCACTGAAGCTTTCTTT.

This clone occurred once. This chain connects TRBV29-1 to TRBJ2-7; D call uncertain. CDR3 length: 12 amino acids. The V end lost 3 bases, the J end lost 4 bases, and 10 bases lay between the germline ends. Germline lookup yields CDR1 SQVTM and CDR2 ANQGSEA. CDR3: CSVDVGRYEQYF. CDR3 DNA: TGCAGCGTTGACGTCGGACGGTACGAGCAGTACTTC.

The count of this clone is one. V and J are TRBV15 and TRBJ2-3, with a tentative D call TRBD1 (5 bases). CDR3 size: 16 residues. Trimming took off 1 base at V and 0 bases at J, with 11 bases between the two ends. Germline CDR1 is LNHNV and CDR2 is YYDKDF (reference sequence). CDR3 DNA sequence: TGTGCCACCAGCAGAGCGGGCAGGGCAAGCACAGATACGCAGTATTTT. Its protein is CATSRAGRASTDTQYF.

The chain couples TRBV7-8 to TRBJ2-1; 12 bases match TRBD2. The CDR3 has 16 residues. V lost 5 bases to trimming and J lost 14 bases; unmatched junction nucleotides: 16. Germline V gives CDR1 SGHVS, CDR2 FQNEAQ. The CDR3 loop reads CASSPGLAGGPEWEFF. CDR3 DNA: TGTGCCAGCAGCCCGGGGCTAGCGGGAGGGCCGGAGTGGGAGTTCTTC.

This clone was seen more than once but under ten times. The gene calls are TRBV7-2 and TRBJ2-4, with 10 bases matching TRBD2. CDR3 length: 15 amino acids. V lost 4 bases to trimming and J lost 5 bases; unmatched junction nucleotides: 5. Germline-derived CDR1 and CDR2 are SGHTA and FQGNSA. CDR3 coding DNA: TGTGCCAGCAGCTCTGTGAGCGGGAGGGAAAACATTCAGTACTTC. Protein sequence: CASSSVSGRENIQYF.

The chain carries TRBV19 and TRBJ1-1; a possible D gene is TRBD1 (6 bases). Between the trimmed V and J ends, which lost 9 bases and 4 bases, there was a span of 15 bases. Germline CDR1 reads LNHDA; CDR2 reads SQIVND (reference sequence). The CDR3 runs 13 residues. The CDR3 loop is CASYRAGGTEAFF. The CDR3 DNA reads TGTGCCAGCTACAGGGCTGGGGGCACTGAAGCTTTCTTT. The whole variable domain, filled in from reference TRBV19 and TRBJ1-1, reads DGGITQSPKYLFRKEGQNVTLSCEQNLNHDAMYWYRQDPGQGLRLIYYSQIVNDFQKGDIAEGYSVSREKKESFPLTVTSAQKNPTAFYLCASYRAGGTEAFFGQGTRLTVV.

This clone was counted once. The chain is built from TRBV5-6 and TRBJ2-7; TRBD1 is a possible D gene (7 bases). V dropped 0 bases and J dropped 1 base, with 14 bases sitting between them. Per the germline V gene, CDR1 is SGHDT and CDR2 is YYEEEE. CDR3 length: 16 residues. The DNA of the CDR3 is TGTGCCAGCAGCTTGGGTTACCAGGGGGGTTCCTACGAGCAGTACTTC. This encodes CASSLGYQGGSYEQYF.

The CDR3 DNA follows: TGTGCCAGCAGCGTAGAGGGGGCCCGGGCGGATACGCAGTATTTT. This encodes CASSVEGARADTQYF. The chain uses TRBV2 and TRBJ2-3, with TRBD1 matching 7 bases. Trimming cost V 6 bases and J 6 bases; bases outside gene matches: 12. The CDR3 loop spans 15 amino acids. Germline CDR1 SNHLY, CDR2 FYNNEI. Full variable domain (missing parts from reference TRBV2 and TRBJ2-3): EPEVTQTPSHQVTQMGQEVILRCVPISNHLYFYWYRQILGQKVEFLVSFYNNEISEKSEIFDDQFSVERPDGSNFTLKIRSTKLEDSAMYFCASSVEGARADTQYFGPGTRLTVL.

The chain couples TRBV7-2 to TRBJ1-5, with 7 bases matching TRBD1. V shed 4 bases, J shed 11 bases, and the junction held 5 bases outside the gene matches. The germline V gene has CDR1 SGHTA and CDR2 FQGNSA. The CDR3 is made up of 12 amino acids. The CDR3 spells CASSSYGQAQHF. The CDR3 region has the DNA TGTGCCAGCAGCTCCTATGGACAGGCCCAGCATTTT. The whole variable domain, remainder taken from reference TRBV7-2 and TRBJ1-5, is GAGVSQSPSNKVTEKGKDVELRCDPISGHTALYWYRQSLGQGLEFLIYFQGNSAPDKSGLPSDRFSAERTGGSVSTLTIQRTQQEDSAVYLCASSSYGQAQHFGDGTRLSIL.

The chain has TRBV6-2 or TRBV6-3 and TRBJ2-1; D might be TRBD2 (5 bases). The CDR3 is made up of 15 amino acids. From germline, CDR1 is MNHEY and CDR2 SVGEGT. Between the trimmed V and J ends, which lost 2 bases and 6 bases, there was a span of 14 bases. The CDR3 reads CASSYRTPVANEQFF. CDR3 nucleotides: TGTGCCAGCAGTTACAGGACTCCAGTAGCCAATGAGCAGTTCTTC.

This clone has a handful of counts. The gene calls are TRBV7-2 and TRBJ1-6; 9 bases are shared with TRBD1. CDR1 and CDR2 from the germline V gene are SGHTA and FQGNSA. This CDR3 contains 15 residues. The ends lost 7 bases at V and 11 bases at J; junction bases unmatched: 12. The CDR3, as DNA: TGTGCCAGCACCTTTTTTGGGACAGGGAAGCCACCCCTCCACTTT. It specifies CASTFFGTGKPPLHF.

This clone was counted between two and nine times. The gene calls are TRBV5-1 and TRBJ2-7; D is ambiguous. V lost 4 bases to trimming and J lost 6 bases, with 23 bases between them. Germline V CDR1 and CDR2: SGHRS, YFSETQ. The CDR3 loop spans 16 amino acids. The CDR3 here is CASSAPSAPVLGEQYF. CDR3 DNA: TGCGCCAGCAGCGCTCCCTCGGCACCCGTTTTGGGCGAGCAGTACTTC.

V usage is TRBV5-1 and J usage is TRBJ2-7, with D possibly matching TRBD2 (5 bases). This CDR3 spans 12 amino acids. Trimming cost V 4 bases and J 3 bases, with 8 bases left between them. Germline loops: CDR1 SGHRS, CDR2 YFSETQ. CDR3 bases: TGCGCCAGCAGCCCAGGAGGCTACGAGCAGTACTTC. Amino acid sequence: CASSPGGYEQYF.

The rearrangement links TRBV24-1 to TRBJ2-6; no reliable D call. From germline, CDR1 is KGHDR and CDR2 SFDVKD. This CDR3 is built from 15 residues. With 5 bases removed from V and 4 bases from J, the gap between germline ends came to 11 bases. The DNA for the CDR3 is TGTGCCACCAGTGCCGCATTGGCCGGGGCCAACGTCCTGACTTTC. Its translation: CATSAALAGANVLTF.

This chain connects TRBV30 to TRBJ2-5, with TRBD2 identical over 8 bases. V was clipped by 3 bases and J by 9 bases; unmatched bases: 15. The CDR3 is made up of 15 amino acids. Germline-derived CDR1 and CDR2 are GTSNPN and SVGIG (reference sequence). The CDR3 loop reads CAWSRREEARSAQYF. DNA of the CDR3: TGTGCCTGGAGCCGGCGGGAGGAGGCGCGGTCGGCCCAGTACTTC.

The V call is TRBV27, the J call TRBJ2-7; TRBD1 is a possible D gene (6 bases). The CDR3 covers 15 residues. With 5 bases removed from V and 3 bases from J, the gap between germline ends came to 17 bases. Germline V gene lookup returns CDR1 MNHEY and CDR2 SMNVEV (reference sequence). DNA of the CDR3: TGTGCCAGCAGTCCCAATTCTAGGGGGAACTACGAGCAGTACGTC. It encodes CASSPNSRGNYEQYV.

This rearrangement joins TRBV19 to TRBJ1-6, with TRBD1 identical over 9 bases. Germline CDR1 reads LNHDA; CDR2 reads SQIVND (reference sequence). The CDR3 runs 14 residues. J gave up 11 bases and V 7 bases, and 9 bases lay outside the gene matches. The CDR3 region is CASNQGQGRTPLHF. The CDR3 DNA reads as TGTGCCAGTAACCAGGGACAGGGCCGTACACCCCTCCACTTT.

This chain's CDR3 is CASSQPRKGNEQFF. The CDR3 bases are TGCGCCAGCAGCCAGCCTAGGAAGGGGAATGAGCAGTTCTTC. J is TRBJ2-1 and V is TRBV4-1; a possible D gene is TRBD1 (5 bases). The CDR3 consists of 14 residues. V gave up 3 bases and J gave up 7 bases, with 13 bases separating them. Germline V gene sequence: CDR1 MGHRA, CDR2 YSYEKL.

This chain connects TRBV20-1 to TRBJ1-2; D uncertain. Germline V CDR1 and CDR2: DFQATT, SNEGSKA (reference sequence). The CDR3 is 10 residues long. Trimming cost V 3 bases and J 8 bases, with 7 bases left between them. This CDR3 is CSASRSGYTF. The CDR3 coding sequence is TGCAGTGCTAGCAGGTCCGGCTACACCTTC.

The chain couples TRBV6-2 or TRBV6-3 to TRBJ2-1; 9 positions agree with TRBD1. Trimming at V came to 4 bases and at J to 7 bases, leaving 8 bases not matched to a gene. Germline lookup yields CDR1 MNHEY and CDR2 SVGEGT. This CDR3 is built from 15 residues. The CDR3: CASSWSGTGRNEQFF. DNA of the CDR3: TGTGCCAGCAGTTGGTCCGGGACAGGGAGGAATGAGCAGTTCTTC.

V and J are TRBV3-1 (or the pseudogene TRBV3-2) and TRBJ2-7, with TRBD2 as a possible D gene (6 bases). The CDR3 contains 17 residues. V was clipped by 4 bases and J by 0 bases, with 19 bases between them. Germline lookup yields CDR1 LGHDT and CDR2 YNNKEL (reference sequence). CDR3 sequence: CASSLVLRPEGSYEQYV. CDR3 sequence (DNA): TGTGCCAGCAGCCTCGTTCTGCGGCCGGAGGGCTCCTACGAGCAGTACGTC.